This T cell receptor (beta chain) was sequenced during a study of blood T cell repertoires in COVID-19 (dated by TCRdb to 2018 to 2021). For the wider study: Samples covering the acute and convalescent phases of COVID-19 were provided by collaborators in the United States, Italy and Spain. The material from the prospective study consisted of cDNA or gDNA derived from T cells, B-cell-depleted T cells, or PBMCs. The dataset comprised deeply sampled blood TCRbeta repertoires from subjects exposed to, actively infected with, or recovered from COVID-19. The repertoires were released in a freely available public database intended as a resource for research on the immune response to SARS-CoV-2. Samples were obtained from the ongoing ImmuneRACE study (first 160 participants) and from about 1,300 subjects provided by 6 global collaborators. Nearly every sample came with metadata listing a de-identified subject ID, COVID-19 status, age in years and sex. HLA class I and class II types, where available, came from metadata supplied by the sample provider rather than from assay-based typing.

V loses 7 bases, J loses 7 bases, and the germline ends lie 16 bases apart. Taken from cysteine to phenylalanine, the CDR3 has 13 residues. Of the read, only the CDR3 DNA is kept; its 39 bases are in frame from base 1. This clone was picked up one time. There is no known antigen for this receptor. No qualities accompany the bases; no much larger clone lies one base away. Broader findings and caveats from the paper: Clinical and demographic metadata were provided uncurated, with the amount varying by source and participant.

The collaborating institutions used their own protocols to collect whole blood in K2EDTA tubes. For TCRbeta analysis, collaborator samples were shipped as frozen whole blood, as isolated PBMCs, or as DNA extracted from either sample type. TCRbeta CDR3 regions were amplified from genomic DNA by means of the immunoSEQ Assay, a bias-controlled multiplex PCR. Per the authors' processing: Nucleated cell counts per sample were estimated from amplification of reference gene primers within the assay. To quantify the absolute abundance of each unique TCRbeta CDR3 rearrangement, sequence reads were collapsed and filtered. For each sample, productive Simpson clonality was calculated as the square root of Simpson's diversity index across productive rearrangements. TCRdb mirrors the immuneACCESS table, restricted to in-frame sequences. Some clones are absent from its copies; in checked studies, under half trace to an unresolved V gene, and the reason for the others is unknown. The V and J calls and clone size come from that table; D and trimming were worked out from the DNA. This sample comprises roughly 140,000 clones, around 80% of them detected only once. 9.8% of the sample is in the top ten clones.

This receptor was identified in a woman between 45 and 60 years old with acute or convalescent COVID-19. The source material was peripheral blood. The rearrangement joined TRBV12-3 or TRBV12-4 to TRBJ2-5; tentative D gene TRBD1, with 6 bases matching. The sequence in DNA is TGTGCCAGCAACGGACCAGGGGTGGGGACCCAGTACTTC. Its product reads: CASNGPGVGTQYF.